This TCR beta chain is drawn from a study of regulatory T cells in long-lasting Graves disease. Findings of the study overall: Newly diagnosed Graves' patients had higher TCR diversity than persistent ones.

Time point meaning: persistent/refractory GD, antithyroid drugs over 5 years with positive TRAb. PBMC RNA was the source of the TCR library. Graves' disease was diagnosed by American Thyroid Association guidelines. As to this clonotype: Its matching antigen is unknown.

Building of the TCR beta libraries involved iRepertoire HTBI primers and Arm-PCR of CDR3 regions. TCRdb reprocessed the multiplex PCR reads with MiXCR, giving one entry per CDR3 protein. The repertoire holds almost 350,000 distinct CDR3 sequences, with around a fifth as singletons. This TCR was sampled from a female donor with Graves disease. Here the sequenced sample was peripheral blood mononuclear cells (PBMCs), taken when the disease was refractory, from a patient treated with antithyroid drugs.

CDR3: CASSSVANTGELFF. The CDR3 nucleotides read TGTGCCAGCAGTTCAGTGGCGAACACCGGGGAGCTGTTTTTT. V gene TRBV12-3 or TRBV12-4 combines with J gene TRBJ2-2; no clear D gene. The CDR3 is made up of 14 amino acids. Trimming stripped 4 bases from V and 0 bases from J, with 6 bases between.